A selection of T cell receptor beta chains follows, all from one sample in a study of T-cell reconstitution after alpha-beta-depleted transplantation in children. MiXCR, applied by TCRdb to the PCR reads, yields one record per CDR3 protein. This repertoire shows around 250,000 distinct CDR3 sequences, 9.5% to 10% found once; its top ten account for 10%. The specimen comprised PBMCs from the stem cell graft donor, sampled from the stem cell graft. All receptors come from a human donor who donated a stem cell graft to a child with SCID. The CDR3 runs from the conserved cysteine through the conserved F or W. The D gene is left open where the match is weak. Size values are once, few and many counts, or a class for expanded clones, and some rows have none.

D gene	clone size	V gene	J gene	CDR3 DNA	CDR3 protein
TRBD2	many	TRBV20-1	TRBJ2-1	TGCAGTGCTTTGGGACTAGCGGGGGGTGCCGACAATGAGCAGTTCTTC	CSALGLAGGADNEQFF
-	many	TRBV24-1	TRBJ2-1	TGTGCCACCAGTGATTTAAGGGACCCCTACAATGAGCAGTTCTTC	CATSDLRDPYNEQFF
-	-	TRBV12-3/TRBV12-4	TRBJ2-7	TGTGCCAGCAGGAAAACAGGGCTCGGGGAGCAGTACTTC	CASRKTGLGEQYF
TRBD2	-	TRBV20-1	TRBJ2-1	TGCAGTGCTGGAGATACCGGGACTAGCGGTTACAATGAGCAGTTCTTC	CSAGDTGTSGYNEQFF
TRBD2	few	TRBV5-1	TRBJ2-3	TGCGCCAGCAACCCACTAGCGGGGAGCGGAGATACGCAGTATTTT	CASNPLAGSGDTQYF
-	-	TRBV21-1	TRBJ1-2	TGTGCCAGCAGTCCAGCGCGGCGCTATGGCTACACCTTC	CASSPARRYGYTF
TRBD1	many	TRBV6-1	TRBJ1-5	TGTGCCAGCAGCCGGACAGGGGGCAATCAGCCCCAGCATTTT	CASSRTGGNQPQHF
TRBD2	many	TRBV20-1	TRBJ2-1	TGCAGCCCCCGGCGGTTAGCGGGGGTTAATGAGCAGTTCTTC	CSPRRLAGVNEQFF
TRBD1	-	TRBV6-1	TRBJ2-1	TGTGCTAGCAGTGAATCAGGGGGCTCCGTCAATGAGCAGTTCTTC	CASSESGGSVNEQFF
-	many	TRBV12-3/TRBV12-4	TRBJ2-1	TGTGCCAGCATCCGGGGCCTTTGGGATGGCAATGAGCAGTTCTTC	CASIRGLWDGNEQFF
TRBD2	-	TRBV5-4	TRBJ2-1	TGTGCCAGCAGCTTGCCGGGGGGAACCTACAATGAGCAGTTCTTC	CASSLPGGTYNEQFF
-	many	TRBV10-2	TRBJ2-7	TGCGCCAGCAGAGAAGCTACCGGGACATCCTACGAGCAGTACTTC	CASREATGTSYEQYF
TRBD1	many	TRBV5-1	TRBJ2-1	TGCGCCAGCAGCTTTGGGACAGGGGTGTCCTACAATGAGCAGTTCTTC	CASSFGTGVSYNEQFF
-	few	TRBV12-3/TRBV12-4	TRBJ1-6	TGTGCCAGCAGTGGTGAGCAGACGGCTAATTCACCCCTCCACTTT	CASSGEQTANSPLHF
-	few	TRBV7-2	TRBJ2-2	TGTGCCAGCAGCGTAGTGCGGGCTAGCTCCGGGGAGCTGTTTTTT	CASSVVRASSGELFF
-	-	TRBV6-4	TRBJ2-4	TGTGCCAGCAGTTCCCCCCGGTTCATTCAGTACTTC	CASSSPRFIQYF
-	many	TRBV11-3	TRBJ2-2	TGTGCCAGCAGCTGGCGGGGTTCGAACACCGGGGAGCTGTTTTTT	CASSWRGSNTGELFF
TRBD2	-	TRBV20-1	TRBJ2-5	TGCAGTGCGAGAGGACTAGCGGGGGGCCCTTTACAAGAGACCCAGTACTTC	CSARGLAGGPLQETQYF
-	many	TRBV12-3/TRBV12-4	TRBJ1-3	TGTGCCAGCAGTTTTTGGGGAGACCCAAGGAACACCATATATTTT	CASSFWGDPRNTIYF
-	few	TRBV12-3/TRBV12-4	TRBJ1-2	TGTGCCAGCAGTTCCAGGGGTCGAGTGGGAGGCTACACCTTC	CASSSRGRVGGYTF
TRBD1	-	TRBV12-3/TRBV12-4	TRBJ1-4	TGTGCCAGCAGTTTAGTGCCTCCGGGACAGGGGGATGAAAAACTGTTTTTT	CASSLVPPGQGDEKLFF
-	many	TRBV6-1	TRBJ2-2	TGTGCCAGCACATCTCGGGGATTAACCGGGGAGCTGTTTTTT	CASTSRGLTGELFF
-	many	TRBV5-1	TRBJ1-5	TGCGCCAGCAGCTTGGGAGGGGCGAATCAGCCCCAGCATTTT	CASSLGGANQPQHF
-	many	TRBV11-1	TRBJ2-5	TGTGCCAGCAGCTTTGGGCAGGGTATGGGCCTGTCACAGGAGACCCAGTACTTC	CASSFGQGMGLSQETQYF
TRBD2	many	TRBV9	TRBJ2-1	TGTGCCAGCAGCGTAGAACTAGCGGGGGGTGAGCAGTTCTTC	CASSVELAGGEQFF
-	-	TRBV5-1	TRBJ1-5	TGCGCCAGCAGCTTGTATGAAGGGAGTCAGCCCCAGCATTTT	CASSLYEGSQPQHF
TRBD2	many	TRBV24-1	TRBJ2-1	TGTGCCACCAGTGACCCACTAGCGGGGCACAATGAGCAGTTCTTC	CATSDPLAGHNEQFF
-	few	TRBV7-9	TRBJ2-1	TGTGCCAGCAGCCCACCGGGACATCGATCCTACAATGAGCAGTTCTTC	CASSPPGHRSYNEQFF
-	many	TRBV6-5	TRBJ1-4	TGTGCCACCGGGACAACAAATGAAAAACTGTTTTTT	CATGTTNEKLFF
-	-	TRBV3-1	TRBJ2-7	TGTGCCAGCAGCCAAGGAAGGGGGACCTACGAGCAGTACTTC	CASSQGRGTYEQYF
-	few	TRBV3-1	TRBJ2-2	TGTGCCAGCAGCCAAGATTATCTATACGGGGAGCTGTTTTTT	CASSQDYLYGELFF
-	few	TRBV7-6	TRBJ2-6	TGTGCCAGCAGCTTAGCGTTGGAAAGGAGTCTTGGGGCCAACGTCCTGACTTTC	CASSLALERSLGANVLTF
-	many	TRBV20-1	TRBJ2-5	TGCAGTGCCATACGTGGGACCGGGGCAGAGACCCAGTACTTC	CSAIRGTGAETQYF
TRBD2	-	TRBV12-3/TRBV12-4	TRBJ2-1	TGTGCCAGCAGGATGAGCGGGGGAGGTCGGGAGCAGTTCTTC	CASRMSGGGREQFF
-	-	TRBV2	TRBJ2-4	TGTGCCAGCAGTGATTTGGGGAATACCAAAAACATTCAGTACTTC	CASSDLGNTKNIQYF
-	many	TRBV12-3/TRBV12-4	TRBJ1-6	TGTGCCAGCAGTGGTAGCTCCTATAATTCACCCCTCCACTTT	CASSGSSYNSPLHF
-	-	TRBV7-6	TRBJ2-5	TGTGCCAGCAGCTTGCCACTAGGCCAAGAGACCCAGTACTTC	CASSLPLGQETQYF
-	many	TRBV6-1	TRBJ1-1	TGTGCCAGCAGTGGAAAATATACCGCTGAAGCTTTCTTT	CASSGKYTAEAFF
TRBD1	few	TRBV29-1	TRBJ2-7	TGCAGCGTTTTGACAGGGCCCTACGAGCAGTACTTC	CSVLTGPYEQYF
-	-	TRBV10-3	TRBJ1-2	TGTGCCATCAGTGAGTCTCGGGTTACTGGCTACACCTTC	CAISESRVTGYTF
-	many	TRBV12-3/TRBV12-4	TRBJ2-2	TGCGCCAGCAGCTTGAACACCGGGGAGCTGTTTTTT	CASSLNTGELFF
-	-	TRBV7-7	TRBJ2-7	TGTGCCAGCAGCCCGGACGGACACCGCTACGAGCAGTACTTC	CASSPDGHRYEQYF
TRBD2	-	TRBV5-1	TRBJ2-1	TGCGCCAGCAGCTGGGCCCCAGCTAGCGGTTCCCAATTCAATGAGCAGTTCTTC	CASSWAPASGSQFNEQFF
-	few	TRBV20-1	TRBJ1-5	TGCAGTGCCTCAGGGATTAATCAGCCCCAGCATTTT	CSASGINQPQHF
TRBD1	-	TRBV27	TRBJ2-7	TGTGCCAGCACTAAACGACCCCCGGGACAGGGGGACTACGAGCAGTACTTC	CASTKRPPGQGDYEQYF
TRBD1	-	TRBV6-1	TRBJ1-5	TGTGCCAGCAGTGAGACAGGGCGCGGTCAGCCCCAGCATTTT	CASSETGRGQPQHF
-	-	TRBV19	TRBJ1-6	TGTGCCAGTAGTATCGGGCCGTCCGCCAGAAGTCGTAATTCACCCCTCCACTTT	CASSIGPSARSRNSPLHF
-	-	TRBV5-1	TRBJ2-3	TGCGCCAGCAGCTTGGTTAGGGTCGGAGATACGCAGTATTTT	CASSLVRVGDTQYF
-	few	TRBV2	TRBJ1-1	TGTGCCAGCAGGGCCGTATTGAACACTGAAGCTTTCTTT	CASRAVLNTEAFF
-	few	TRBV29-1	TRBJ2-4	TGCAGCGTCCGGGACCCCGGAGTTCAGTACTTC	CSVRDPGVQYF
-	few	TRBV5-1	TRBJ2-1	TGCGCCAGCAGCTTGGCTGGGGGCAGAGACAATGAGCAGTTCTTC	CASSLAGGRDNEQFF
-	-	TRBV12-3/TRBV12-4	TRBJ1-4	TGTGCCAGCAGTTCCCTCACGGGGTTGGAACTGTTTTTT	CASSSLTGLELFF
-	few	TRBV5-8	TRBJ1-5	TGTGCCAGCAGCGGCGACTTGAGTCAGCCCCAGCATTTT	CASSGDLSQPQHF
-	once	TRBV5-1	TRBJ2-6	TGCGCCAGCAACTCTGGGGCCAACGTCCTGACTTTC	CASNSGANVLTF
-	few	TRBV5-1	TRBJ2-3	TGCGCCAGCAGCTTGGTGAGTGGGAACACAGATACGCAGTATTTT	CASSLVSGNTDTQYF
TRBD2	-	TRBV12-3/TRBV12-4	TRBJ2-3	TGTGCCAGCAGTTGGATGACTAGCGGACTCACAGATACGCAGTATTTT	CASSWMTSGLTDTQYF
TRBD2	-	TRBV7-9	TRBJ2-3	TGTGCCAGCAGCCCGGGAGGAGGTAGCACAGATACGCAGTATTTT	CASSPGGGSTDTQYF
-	many	TRBV6-6	TRBJ2-1	TGTGCCAGCCACGCACAGTCCCACAATGAGCAGTTCTTC	CASHAQSHNEQFF
-	once	TRBV5-1	TRBJ2-5	TGCGCCAGCAGCCCCTGGCAGGGACAAGAGACCCAGTACTTC	CASSPWQGQETQYF
TRBD1	few	TRBV7-3	TRBJ1-6	TGTGCCAGCAGCTTAAATGGGCCGGCGGCAGGGGGATCACCCCTCCACTTT	CASSLNGPAAGGSPLHF